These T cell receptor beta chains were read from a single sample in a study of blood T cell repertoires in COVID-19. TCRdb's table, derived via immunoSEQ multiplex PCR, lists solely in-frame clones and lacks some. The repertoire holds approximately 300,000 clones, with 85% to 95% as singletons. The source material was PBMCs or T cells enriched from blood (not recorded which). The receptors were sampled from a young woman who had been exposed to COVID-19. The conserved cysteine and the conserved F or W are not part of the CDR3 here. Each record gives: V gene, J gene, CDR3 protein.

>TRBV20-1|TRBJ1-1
SAGASAEAF
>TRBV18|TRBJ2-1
ASSRQNEQF
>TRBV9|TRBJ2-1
ASSVDAGSYNEQF
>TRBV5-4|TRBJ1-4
ASSPTWTGGGEKLF
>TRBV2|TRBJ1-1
ASMQGVDAF
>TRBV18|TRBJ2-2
ASSRGRQGAGELF
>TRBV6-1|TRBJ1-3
ASSEARGAGNTIY
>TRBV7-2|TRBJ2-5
ASSTTIALGETQY
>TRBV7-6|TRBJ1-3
ASRTTGTSGNTIY
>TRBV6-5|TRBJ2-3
ASRRGPTSTDTQY
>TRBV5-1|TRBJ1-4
ASSPLGGWNEKLF
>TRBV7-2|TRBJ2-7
ASSTGLAGLYEQY
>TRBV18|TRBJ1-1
ASSPSLNTEAF
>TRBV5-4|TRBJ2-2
ASRPDRVATGELF
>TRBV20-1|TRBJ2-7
SAQDYYEQY
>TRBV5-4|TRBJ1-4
ARPGGLGGANEKLF
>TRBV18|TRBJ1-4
ASSPYGGSSEKLF
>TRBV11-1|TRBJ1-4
ASSGARRERNEKLF
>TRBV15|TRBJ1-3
ATSKGGRRSGNTIY
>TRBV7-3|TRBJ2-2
ASSRSPGQGRVGELF